Listed here is a single TCR beta chain. Here immunoSEQ multiplex PCR was the method, and the copy in TCRdb shows in-frame clones only, minus some. The data hold about 46,000 clones, with about 89% observed a single time. This entry belongs to a study of OX40 agonist ivuxolimab in advanced cancers. Germline loops: CDR1 SGHAT, CDR2 FQNNGV. The CDR3 spans 14 residues. The germline V and J ends were trimmed by 5 bases and 0 bases, with 10 bases remaining between them. This chain links TRBV11-2 with TRBJ2-5, with D perhaps matching TRBD1 (6 bases). The source is an adult with an advanced solid tumor such as melanoma, head and neck, liver or kidney cancer. The sequencing here drew on CD4+ or CD8+ T cells sorted from blood, taken in a trial of the OX40 agonist ivuxolimab. Here the CDR3 DNA reads TGTGCCAGCAGCCGAACAGGGTACCAAGAGACCCAGTACTTC. It translates to CASSRTGYQETQYF.